These 24 T cell receptor beta chains were sequenced from one sample in a study of blood T cell repertoires in COVID-19. The assay was immunoSEQ multiplex PCR, and TCRdb's table has in-frame clones only and misses some. The sample carries around 260,000 clones, approximately 86% recorded once. Sequencing was performed on peripheral blood. These receptor sequences come from a man aged 25-40 years with active or convalescent COVID-19.

The genes are TRBV4-2 and TRBJ2-5, with TRBD2 identical over 7 bases. V lost 1 base, J lost 2 bases, and 4 bases stayed unmatched. CDR3 length: 15 amino acids. Germline values: CDR1 LGHNA, CDR2 YNFKEQ. CDR3: CASSQVERGQETQYF. Here the CDR3 DNA reads TGTGCCAGCAGCCAAGTTGAGCGGGGACAAGAGACCCAGTACTTC.

The rearrangement uses TRBV10-1 and TRBJ2-3; TRBD2 might be the D (6 bases). The CDR3 runs 18 residues. The germline gives CDR1 WNHNN, CDR2 SYGVQD (reference sequence). V lost 4 bases, J lost 2 bases, and 22 bases lay in between. The CDR3 region is CASSGREVDKPNTDTQYF. The CDR3 nucleotides are TGCGCCAGCAGTGGCAGGGAGGTGGACAAGCCAAACACAGATACGCAGTATTTT.

V gene TRBV27 combines with J gene TRBJ2-6; no clear D gene. The CDR3 length is 18 residues. The germline V gene has CDR1 MNHEY and CDR2 SMNVEV (reference sequence). V gave up 4 bases and J gave up 2 bases, with 18 bases separating them. For the CDR3, the DNA is TGTGCCAGCAGTTCTCCCCAACAGTCTCCCCCTGGGGCCAACGTCCTGACTTTC. Residues: CASSSPQQSPPGANVLTF. Based on the CDR3 plus reference TRBV27 and TRBJ2-6, the full variable domain is EAQVTQNPRYLITVTGKKLTVTCSQNMNHEYMSWYRQDPGLGLRQIYYSMNVEVTDKGDVPEGYKVSRKEKRNFPLILESPSPNQTSLYFCASSSPQQSPPGANVLTFGAGSRLTVL.

The chain carries TRBV19 and TRBJ1-5; the D gene is possibly TRBD1 (6 bases). Trimming removed 8 bases from V and 3 bases from J, with 11 bases in between. The V gene's germline CDR1 is LNHDA and CDR2 SQIVND (reference sequence). CDR3 length: 13 amino acids. CDR3: CASDGQTNQPQHF. The CDR3 region has the DNA TGTGCCAGTGATGGACAGACCAATCAGCCCCAGCATTTT.

The chain joins TRBV6-5 to TRBJ1-2, with TRBD1 identical over 10 bases. Unmatched junction bases numbered 9, after V lost 6 bases and J lost 8 bases. This CDR3 spans 14 amino acids. Germline V CDR1 and CDR2: MNHEY, SVGAGI. Written as DNA, the CDR3 is TGTGCCAGCAGCCCCCCGGGACAGGGGACAGGCTACACCTTC. It translates to CASSPPGQGTGYTF.

V gene TRBV5-1 combines with J gene TRBJ2-1, with D maybe TRBD1 (5 bases). The V gene lost 5 bases and the J gene lost 3 bases, with 12 bases spanning the gap. The CDR3 consists of 14 residues. Germline V gene lookup returns CDR1 SGHRS and CDR2 YFSETQ. The CDR3 region has the DNA TGCGCCAGCAGTCCCCGGACAAGCTACAATGAGCAGTTCTTC. It translates to CASSPRTSYNEQFF.

The chain combines TRBV24-1 with TRBJ2-7; possible D gene TRBD1, 6 bases. Trimming took off 5 bases at V and 4 bases at J, with 26 bases between the two ends. The CDR3 totals 18 residues. CDR1 and CDR2 from the germline V gene are KGHDR and SFDVKD. The CDR3 here is CATSVNSNWCNREYEQYF. For the CDR3, the DNA is TGTGCCACCAGTGTCAATAGTAATTGGTGTAACAGGGAGTACGAGCAGTACTTC.

This rearrangement joins TRBV6-5 to TRBJ2-7, with D perhaps matching TRBD1 (6 bases). Looked up from germline, CDR1 is MNHEY and CDR2 is SVGAGI. The CDR3 has 13 residues. V gave up 8 bases and J gave up 0 bases, with 11 bases separating them. In nucleotides, the CDR3 is TGTGCCAGCTCAAACAGGGCCTCCTACGAGCAGTACTTC. Its translation is CASSNRASYEQYF.

The chain employs TRBV28 and TRBJ1-3, with 10 bases that match TRBD1. This CDR3 is 16 amino acids long. Trimming removed 5 bases from V and 2 bases from J; junction bases left unmatched: 6. The germline gives CDR1 MDHEN, CDR2 SYDVKM. In nucleotides, the CDR3 is TGTGCCAGCAGTCCCACTGACAGGGGGCCTGGAAACACCATATATTTT. Amino acids: CASSPTDRGPGNTIYF.

The chain joins TRBV5-3 to TRBJ1-4; the D is unclear. TRBV5-3 belongs to the ORF category, with a function that is uncertain. Trimming removed 0 bases from V and 8 bases from J, with 11 bases in between. CDR3 length equals 14 residues. The CDR3 nucleotides read TGTGCCAGAAGCTTGGTGAGGGCCGAAGAAAAACTGTTTTTT. It translates to CARSLVRAEEKLFF.

The chain joins TRBV4-2 to TRBJ2-3; 13 bases agree with TRBD2. Losses at the gene ends were 4 bases for V and 2 bases for J; bases not matched to a gene: 3. The CDR3 is 16 residues long. Germline V gene lookup returns CDR1 LGHNA and CDR2 YNFKEQ. CDR3 residues: CASSPGLAGVTDTQYF. CDR3 in DNA: TGTGCCAGCAGCCCTGGACTAGCGGGGGTCACAGATACGCAGTATTTT.

The chain links TRBV4-3 to TRBJ2-1; D is possibly TRBD2 (5 bases). This CDR3 comprises 13 residues. V was clipped by 0 bases and J by 10 bases, with 10 bases between them. CDR1 is LGHNA and CDR2 is YSLEER in the germline V gene. The DNA of the CDR3 is TGCGCCAGCAGCCAAGAGAGGACTCACGAGCAGTTCTTC. It yields the protein CASSQERTHEQFF.

A few counts support this clone. V and J are TRBV7-6 and TRBJ1-4; TRBD1 might be the D (5 bases). The CDR3 sequence is 14 residues long. Germline CDR1 and CDR2: SGHVS and FNYEAQ. The V end was cut by 5 bases, the J end by 4 bases, with 11 bases between. For the CDR3, the DNA is TGTGCCAGCAGCGGAGGGGTGGATAATGAAAAACTGTTTTTT. Encoded protein: CASSGGVDNEKLFF.

V and J are TRBV7-6 and TRBJ2-1; 16 nucleotides line up with TRBD2. Germline V gene sequence: CDR1 SGHVS, CDR2 FNYEAQ. This CDR3 spans 18 amino acids. V was clipped by 5 bases and J by 1 base; unmatched bases: 5. CDR3 bases: TGTGCCAGCAGCCCGGGACTAGCGGGGGGGCCATCCTACAATGAGCAGTTCTTC. Translated, it gives CASSPGLAGGPSYNEQFF.

As for this clone: The sample contains more than one DNA sequence encoding this CDR3. This chain joins TRBV27 and TRBJ2-3; maybe TRBD1 (6 bases). Trimming cost V 5 bases and J 0 bases, with 12 bases left between them. The germline gives CDR1 MNHEY, CDR2 SMNVEV (reference sequence). The CDR3 runs to 15 residues. The CDR3 reads CASSPLGGSTDTQYF. The DNA of the CDR3 is TGTGCCAGCAGTCCACTAGGGGGTAGCACAGATACGCAGTATTTT.

This chain uses TRBV7-9 with TRBJ2-3; D is perhaps TRBD2 (5 bases). The CDR3 is made up of 15 amino acids. V lost 1 base, J lost 1 base, and 9 bases lay in between. Germline loops: CDR1 SEHNR, CDR2 FQNEAQ (reference sequence). Here the CDR3 DNA reads TGTGCCAGCAGCTTAGTTACCGGGGGCACAGATACGCAGTATTTT. Its protein product is CASSLVTGGTDTQYF.

V is TRBV29-1 and J is TRBJ1-2, with D hard to call. Germline V gene sequence: CDR1 SQVTM, CDR2 ANQGSEA. The CDR3 is made up of 11 amino acids. Trimming took off 6 bases at V and 3 bases at J, with 8 bases between the two ends. This chain's CDR3 is CSVPQDYGYTF. CDR3 bases: TGCAGCGTGCCGCAGGACTATGGCTACACCTTC.

The gene calls are TRBV27 and TRBJ1-2; 8 bases agree with TRBD1. Unmatched junction bases numbered 6, after V lost 3 bases and J lost 0 bases. The CDR3 length is 16 residues. CDR1 is MNHEY, CDR2 SMNVEV, per germline (reference sequence). The CDR3 DNA is TGTGCCAGCAGTTTCACAGGGGGGATCGCTAACTATGGCTACACCTTC. Its protein product is CASSFTGGIANYGYTF.

V gene TRBV7-8 combines with J gene TRBJ2-1; perhaps TRBD2 as D (5 bases). Germline V gene sequence: CDR1 SGHVS, CDR2 FQNEAQ. V was trimmed by 5 bases and J by 0 bases, leaving 17 bases between them. The CDR3 has 17 residues. The CDR3 coding sequence is TGTGCCAGCAGCCCCGGCGGAGGCGGTAGCTCCTACAATGAGCAGTTCTTC. Its protein is CASSPGGGGSSYNEQFF.

This chain uses TRBV4-1 with TRBJ2-3; D might be TRBD1 (5 bases). The CDR3 is 16 amino acids. V lost 1 base, J lost 4 bases, and 15 bases lay in between. Germline-derived CDR1 and CDR2 are MGHRA and YSYEKL. CDR3 residues: CASSQGSGARADTQYF. The CDR3 nucleotides read TGCGCCAGCAGCCAAGGATCTGGGGCTCGGGCAGATACGCAGTATTTT.

This clone was detected once. The CDR3, as DNA: TGTGCCAGCAGAAGTGGGGGCCGGAACACCGGGGAGCTGTTTTTT. Amino acids: CASRSGGRNTGELFF. This sequence joins TRBV27 and TRBJ2-2; D is perhaps TRBD1 (6 bases). The CDR3 has 15 residues. Germline V CDR1 and CDR2: MNHEY, SMNVEV (reference sequence). V was shortened by 6 bases and J by 1 base, with 12 bases between the two germline ends.

The rearrangement links TRBV9 to TRBJ2-6; 7 bases line up with TRBD1. J was trimmed by 0 bases and V by 3 bases; bases with no gene match: 9. The germline gives CDR1 SGDLS, CDR2 YYNGEE. The CDR3 extends over 18 amino acids. The CDR3: CASSERDRRNSGANVLTF. CDR3 DNA sequence: TGTGCCAGCAGCGAAAGGGACAGACGGAACTCTGGGGCCAACGTCCTGACTTTC.

Only a few counts were recorded for this clone. The chain is built from TRBV7-9 and TRBJ1-1; D uncertain. V lost 1 base, J lost 5 bases, and 8 bases lay in between. The V gene's germline CDR1 is SEHNR and CDR2 FQNEAQ (reference sequence). The CDR3 covers 13 residues. CDR3 in DNA: TGTGCCAGCAGCTTAGATTTCTCGACTGAAGCTTTCTTT. Its translation is CASSLDFSTEAFF.

Notes on this clone: At one end, the junction sequence differs from germline, possibly due to a read error. J is TRBJ1-1 and V is TRBV29-1; no firm D call. CDR1 SQVTM and CDR2 ANQGSEA come from the germline V gene. The CDR3 sequence is 10 residues long. CDR3 loop: CSVEDLEVGF. Written as DNA, the CDR3 is TGCAGCGTTGAAGATTTGGAGGTGGGGTTT. The complete variable domain, with remaining parts taken from reference TRBV29-1 and TRBJ1-1, reads SAVISQKPSRDICQRGTSLTIQCQVDSQVTMMFWYRQQPGQSLTLIATANQGSEATYESGFVIDKFPISRPNLTFSTLTVSNMSPEDSSIYLCSVEDLEVGFGQGTRLTVV.